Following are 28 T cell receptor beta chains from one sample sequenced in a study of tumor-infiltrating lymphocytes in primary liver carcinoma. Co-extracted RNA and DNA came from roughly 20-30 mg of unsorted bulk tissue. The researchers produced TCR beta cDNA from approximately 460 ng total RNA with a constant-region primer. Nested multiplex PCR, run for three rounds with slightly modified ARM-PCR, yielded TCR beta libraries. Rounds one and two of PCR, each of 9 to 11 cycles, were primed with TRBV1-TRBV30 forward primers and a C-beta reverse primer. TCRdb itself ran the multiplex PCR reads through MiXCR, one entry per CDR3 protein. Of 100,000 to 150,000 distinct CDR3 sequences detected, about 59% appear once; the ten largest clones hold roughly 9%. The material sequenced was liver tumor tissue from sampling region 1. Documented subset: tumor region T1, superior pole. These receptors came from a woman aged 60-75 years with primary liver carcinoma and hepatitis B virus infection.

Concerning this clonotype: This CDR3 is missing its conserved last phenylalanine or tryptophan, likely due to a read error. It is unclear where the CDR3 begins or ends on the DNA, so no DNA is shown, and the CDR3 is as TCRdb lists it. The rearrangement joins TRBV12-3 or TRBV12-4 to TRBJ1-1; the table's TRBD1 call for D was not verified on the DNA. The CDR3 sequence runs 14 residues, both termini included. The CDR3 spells CASSFTGSNTEALL.

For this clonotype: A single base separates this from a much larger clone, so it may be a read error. The CDR3 is CASSFLSSRRGYGYTF. CDR3 DNA sequence: TGTGCCAGCAGCTTTTTGTCGTCGCGCAGGGGCTATGGCTACACCTTC. The rearrangement links TRBV5-6 to TRBJ1-2; weak D call: TRBD1 (6 bases). CDR3 length equals 16 residues. From germline, CDR1 is SGHDT and CDR2 YYEEEE. V was cut by 2 bases and J by 4 bases, with 18 bases left in between.

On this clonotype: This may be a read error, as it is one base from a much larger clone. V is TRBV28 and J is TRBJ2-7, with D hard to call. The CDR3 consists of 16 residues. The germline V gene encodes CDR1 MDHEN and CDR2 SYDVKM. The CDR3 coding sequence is TGTGCCAGCAGTTTTTTTACTGGGCGGTATATAGACGAGCAGAACTTC. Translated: CASSFFTGRYIDEQNF.

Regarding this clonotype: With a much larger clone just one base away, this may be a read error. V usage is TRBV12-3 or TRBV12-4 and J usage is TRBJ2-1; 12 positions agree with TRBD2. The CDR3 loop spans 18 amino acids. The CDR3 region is CAGSFSTSGSTTYNEQFF. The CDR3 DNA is TGTGCCGGCAGTTTCTCGACTAGCGGGAGTACTACCTACAATGAGCAGTTCTTC.

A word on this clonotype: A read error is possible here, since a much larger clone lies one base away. This chain's CDR3 is CSVGGPWETQYF. CDR3 sequence (DNA): TGCAGCGTTGGAGGACCCTGGGAGACCCAGTACTTC. The chain joins TRBV29-1 to TRBJ2-5; D remains unclear. Trimming cost V 4 bases and J 5 bases, with 11 bases left between them. CDR3 length equals 12 residues. CDR1 SQVTM and CDR2 ANQGSEA come from the germline V gene.

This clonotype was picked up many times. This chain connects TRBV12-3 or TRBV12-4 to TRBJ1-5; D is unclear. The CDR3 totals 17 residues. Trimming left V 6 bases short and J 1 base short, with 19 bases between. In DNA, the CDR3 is TGTGCCAGCAGCCCAATCCTTGAGGCAGGCAGCAATCAGCCCCAGCATTTT. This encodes CASSPILEAGSNQPQHF.

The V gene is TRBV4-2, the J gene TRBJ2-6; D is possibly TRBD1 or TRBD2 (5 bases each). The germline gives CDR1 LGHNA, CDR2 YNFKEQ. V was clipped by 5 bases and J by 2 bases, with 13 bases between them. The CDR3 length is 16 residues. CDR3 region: CASSRFGATGANVLTF. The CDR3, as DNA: TGTGCCAGCAGCAGATTCGGGGCTACTGGGGCCAACGTCCTGACTTTC.

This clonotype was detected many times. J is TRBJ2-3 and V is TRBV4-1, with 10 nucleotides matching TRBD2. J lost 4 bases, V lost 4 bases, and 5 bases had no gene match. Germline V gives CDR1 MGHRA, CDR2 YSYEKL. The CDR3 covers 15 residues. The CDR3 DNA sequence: TGCGCCAGCAGCCGAAGCGGGAGGGACCCAGATACGCAGTATTTT. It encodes CASSRSGRDPDTQYF.

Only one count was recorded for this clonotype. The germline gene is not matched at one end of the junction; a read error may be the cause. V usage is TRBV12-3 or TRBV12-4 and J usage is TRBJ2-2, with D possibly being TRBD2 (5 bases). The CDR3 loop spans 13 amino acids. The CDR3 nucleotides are TGTGCCAGCAGTTCGACATCCACCGGGAAGCTGTTTTTC. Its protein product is CASSSTSTGKLFF.

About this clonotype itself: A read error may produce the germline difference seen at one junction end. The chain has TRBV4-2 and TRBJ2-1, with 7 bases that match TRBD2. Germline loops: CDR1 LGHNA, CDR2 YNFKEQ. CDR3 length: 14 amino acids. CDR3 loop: CASSRGDAYNEQFF. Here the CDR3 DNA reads TGTGCCAGTAGCCGGGGGGACGCCTACAATGAGCAGTTCTTC.

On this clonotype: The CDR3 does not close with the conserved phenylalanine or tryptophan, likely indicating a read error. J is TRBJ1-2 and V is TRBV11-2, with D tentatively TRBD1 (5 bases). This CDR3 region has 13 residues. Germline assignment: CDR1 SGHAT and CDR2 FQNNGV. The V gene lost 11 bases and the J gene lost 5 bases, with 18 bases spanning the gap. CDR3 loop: CACSSGTEYGYTS. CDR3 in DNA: TGTGCCTGTAGTTCCGGGACGGAATATGGCTACACCTCC.

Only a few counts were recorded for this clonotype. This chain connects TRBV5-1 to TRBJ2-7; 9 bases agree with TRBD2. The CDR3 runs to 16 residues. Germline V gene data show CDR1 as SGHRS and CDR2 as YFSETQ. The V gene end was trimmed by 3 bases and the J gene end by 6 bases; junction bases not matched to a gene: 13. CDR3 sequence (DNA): TGCGCCAGCAGCTACGTAGCGGGAGTATCTCCCATCGAGCAGTACTTC. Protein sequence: CASSYVAGVSPIEQYF.

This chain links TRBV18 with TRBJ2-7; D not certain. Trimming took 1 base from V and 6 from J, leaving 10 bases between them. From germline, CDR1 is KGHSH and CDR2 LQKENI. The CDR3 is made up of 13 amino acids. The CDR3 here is CASSPLGASEQYF. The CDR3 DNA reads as TGTGCCAGCTCACCACTGGGCGCGAGCGAGCAGTACTTC.

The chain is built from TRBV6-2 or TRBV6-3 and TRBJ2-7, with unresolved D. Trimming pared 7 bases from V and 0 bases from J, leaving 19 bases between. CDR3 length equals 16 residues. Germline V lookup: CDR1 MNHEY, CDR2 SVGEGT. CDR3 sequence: CASIHDLSSLSYEQYF. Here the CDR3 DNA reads TGTGCCAGCATACACGACCTCTCCTCACTCTCCTACGAGCAGTACTTC.

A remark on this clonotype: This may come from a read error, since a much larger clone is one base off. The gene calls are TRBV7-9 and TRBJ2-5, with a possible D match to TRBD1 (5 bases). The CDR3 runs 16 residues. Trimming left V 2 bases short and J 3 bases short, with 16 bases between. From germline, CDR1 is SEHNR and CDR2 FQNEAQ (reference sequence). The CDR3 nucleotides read TGTGCCAGCAGCTTATGGTCAGGGCTAGAGAAAGAGACCCAGTACTTC. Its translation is CASSLWSGLEKETQYF.

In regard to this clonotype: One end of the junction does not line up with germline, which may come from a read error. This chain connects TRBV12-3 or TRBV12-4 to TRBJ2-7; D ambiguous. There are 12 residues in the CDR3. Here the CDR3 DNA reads TGTGTCAGCAGGCTCAACGGGTACGAGCAGTACTTC. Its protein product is CVSRLNGYEQYF.

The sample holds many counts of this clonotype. This CDR3 is CASSLGTTSGTLHF. In nucleotides, the CDR3 is TGTGCCAGCAGCCTGGGGACGACTTCCGGAACCCTCCACTTT. The chain uses TRBV5-4 and TRBJ1-6; tentative D call: TRBD1 (5 bases). Deletions cut 4 bases from V and 14 bases from J, with 19 bases between. Per germline, CDR1 SGHNT and CDR2 YYREEE (reference sequence). The CDR3 extends over 14 amino acids.

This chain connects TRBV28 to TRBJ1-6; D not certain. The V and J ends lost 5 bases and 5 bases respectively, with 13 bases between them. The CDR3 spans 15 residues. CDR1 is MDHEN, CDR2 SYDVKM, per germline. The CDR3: CASSNGLVHNSPLHF. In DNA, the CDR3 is TGTGCCAGCAGTAATGGACTGGTTCATAATTCACCCCTCCACTTT. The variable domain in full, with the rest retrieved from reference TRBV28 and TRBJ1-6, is DVKVTQSSRYLVKRTGEKVFLECVQDMDHENMFWYRQDPGLGLRLIYFSYDVKMKEKGDIPEGYSVSREKKERFSLILESASTNQTSMYLCASSNGLVHNSPLHFGNGTRLTVT.

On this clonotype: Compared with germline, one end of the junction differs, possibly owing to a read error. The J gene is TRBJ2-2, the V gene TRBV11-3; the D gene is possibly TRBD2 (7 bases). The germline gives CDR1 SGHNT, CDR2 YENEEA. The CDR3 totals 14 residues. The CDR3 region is CVSSLRGAAWELFF. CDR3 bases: TGTGTCAGCAGTTTACGGGGGGCTGCCTGGGAGCTGTTTTTT.

CDR3 in amino acids: CSAAEWPNTGELFF. CDR3 nucleotides: TGCAGCGCGGCGGAGTGGCCGAACACCGGGGAGCTGTTTTTT. The chain carries TRBV29-1 and TRBJ2-2; D call uncertain. Germline CDR1 is SQVTM and CDR2 is ANQGSEA. The CDR3 contains 14 residues. V was trimmed by 7 bases and J by 0 bases, leaving 12 bases between them.

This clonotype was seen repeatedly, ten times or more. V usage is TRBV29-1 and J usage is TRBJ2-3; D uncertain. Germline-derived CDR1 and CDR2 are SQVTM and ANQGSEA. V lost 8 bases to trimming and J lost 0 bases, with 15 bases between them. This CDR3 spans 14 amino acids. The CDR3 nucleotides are TGCAGCCTTGTACCGGCGATTAGCACAGATACGCAGTATTTT. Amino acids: CSLVPAISTDTQYF.

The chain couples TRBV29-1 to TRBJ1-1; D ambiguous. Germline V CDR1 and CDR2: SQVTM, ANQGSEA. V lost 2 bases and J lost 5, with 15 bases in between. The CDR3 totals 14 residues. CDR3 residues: CSVELSGGMTEAFF. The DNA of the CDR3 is TGCAGCGTTGAACTATCGGGTGGAATGACTGAAGCTTTCTTT.

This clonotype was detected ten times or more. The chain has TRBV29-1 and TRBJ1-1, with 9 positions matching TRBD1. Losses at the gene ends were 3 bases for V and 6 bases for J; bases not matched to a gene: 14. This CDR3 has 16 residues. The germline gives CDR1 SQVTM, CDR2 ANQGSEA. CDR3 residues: CSVEGQGALVGAEAFF. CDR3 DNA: TGCAGCGTTGAGGGACAGGGCGCCCTTGTGGGGGCTGAAGCTTTCTTT.

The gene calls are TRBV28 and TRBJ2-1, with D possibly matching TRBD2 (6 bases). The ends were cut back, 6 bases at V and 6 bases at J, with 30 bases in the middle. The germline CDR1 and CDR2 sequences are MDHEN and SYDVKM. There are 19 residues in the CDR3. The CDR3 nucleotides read TGTGCCAGCAGACCAGGTTTGGGAGGTATCGCGGGAAGAGGCAATGAGCAGTTCTTC. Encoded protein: CASRPGLGGIAGRGNEQFF.

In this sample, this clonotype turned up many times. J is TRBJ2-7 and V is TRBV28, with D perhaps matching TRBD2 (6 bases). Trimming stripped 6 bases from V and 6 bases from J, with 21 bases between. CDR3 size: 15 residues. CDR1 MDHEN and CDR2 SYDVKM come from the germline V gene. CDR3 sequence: CASSPAGGAVIEQYF. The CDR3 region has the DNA TGTGCCAGCAGCCCGGCCGGGGGAGCGGTGATCGAGCAGTACTTC.

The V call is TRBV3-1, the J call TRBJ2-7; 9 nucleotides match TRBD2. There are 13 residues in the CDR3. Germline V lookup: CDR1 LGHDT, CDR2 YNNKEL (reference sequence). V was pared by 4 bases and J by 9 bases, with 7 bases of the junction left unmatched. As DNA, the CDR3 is TGTGCCAGCAGCCTTCAGCGGGGGGTCTGGCAGTACTTC. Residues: CASSLQRGVWQYF.

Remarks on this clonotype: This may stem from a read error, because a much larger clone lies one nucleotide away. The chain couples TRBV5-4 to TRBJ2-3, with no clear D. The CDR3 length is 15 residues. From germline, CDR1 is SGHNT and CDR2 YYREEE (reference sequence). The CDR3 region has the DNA TGTGCCAGCAGCTTGGAAGGATCTGGCACAGATACGCGGTATTTT. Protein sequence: CASSLEGSGTDTRYF.

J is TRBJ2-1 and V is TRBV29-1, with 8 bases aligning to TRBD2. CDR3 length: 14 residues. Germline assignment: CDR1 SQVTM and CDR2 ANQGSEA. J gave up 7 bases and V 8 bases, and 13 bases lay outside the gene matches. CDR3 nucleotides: TGCAGCTGTCCGACGGGAGGGCGGTGGAATGAGCAGTTCTTC. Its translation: CSCPTGGRWNEQFF.